The 13 T cell receptor beta chains below come from one sample, sequenced in a study of shared clonotypes between healthy human individuals. Generated by immunoSEQ multiplex PCR, the TCRdb table keeps only in-frame clones and is missing some. In the table there are over a million clones, roughly 96% of which are singletons. Sequencing input: naive CD4+ T cells sorted from blood. The subset was: CD45RA+ positively selected. The source of these receptors is a man aged 25-45 years in good health.

The rearrangement joins TRBV5-5 to TRBJ2-7; D ambiguous. The CDR3 loop spans 14 amino acids. Germline CDR1 SGHKS, CDR2 YYEKEE (reference sequence). Between the trimmed V and J ends, which lost 4 bases and 3 bases, there was a span of 14 bases. The CDR3 DNA is TGTGCCAGCAGCCCCCTCGGGTCCCACTACGAGCAGTACTTC. This translates into CASSPLGSHYEQYF.

The chain carries TRBV10-3 and TRBJ2-5, with D tentatively TRBD2 (6 bases). Germline CDR1 and CDR2: ENHRY and SYGVKD. The ends were cut back, 6 bases at V and 4 bases at J, with 12 bases in the middle. This CDR3 region has 13 residues. CDR3 in DNA: TGTGCCATCAGCTTGGGGGGAATAGAGACCCAGTACTTC. As protein: CAISLGGIETQYF.

CDR3 loop: CASRIGSLQKLFF. In nucleotides, the CDR3 is TGTGCCAGCAGAATCGGGAGCCTACAAAAACTGTTTTTT. V gene TRBV28 combines with J gene TRBJ1-4; D gene unclear. This CDR3 contains 13 residues. Trimming left V 6 bases short and J 9 bases short, with 14 bases between. Germline V gene data show CDR1 as MDHEN and CDR2 as SYDVKM.

The chain uses TRBV18 and TRBJ2-1; D is unclear. CDR3 length equals 15 residues. V was cut by 2 bases and J by 4 bases, with 12 bases left in between. In germline, CDR1 is KGHSH, CDR2 LQKENI. In nucleotides, the CDR3 is TGTGCCAGCTCACCATCCAGGACGGATTACAATGAGCAGTTCTTC. It encodes CASSPSRTDYNEQFF.

In its sample, this clone was seen once. Other DNA variants within this sample encode the same CDR3. The CDR3 DNA reads TGTGCCAGCAGCGTAGCGGGGTTCGGGGAGACCCAGTACTTC. Protein: CASSVAGFGETQYF. V and J are TRBV9 and TRBJ2-5; D might be TRBD2 (5 bases). V lost 0 bases to trimming and J lost 5 bases, with 11 bases between them. The CDR3 length is 14 residues. Germline loops: CDR1 SGDLS, CDR2 YYNGEE.

The V and J genes are TRBV10-1 and TRBJ1-5; D unresolved. With 3 bases removed from V and 6 bases from J, the gap between germline ends came to 21 bases. Germline V gives CDR1 WNHNN, CDR2 SYGVQD (reference sequence). This CDR3 is 17 amino acids long. The CDR3 sequence: CASSDFLKGSRGQPQHF. DNA of the CDR3: TGCGCCAGCAGTGATTTCCTCAAGGGCAGCCGCGGTCAGCCCCAGCATTTT.

This clone came up once. This chain links TRBV9 with TRBJ1-3; no reliable D call. This CDR3 has 18 amino acids. Trimming removed 2 bases from V and 2 bases from J, with 20 bases in between. From germline, CDR1 is SGDLS and CDR2 YYNGEE. CDR3 sequence reads: CASSVTTSTASAGNTIYF. CDR3 in DNA: TGTGCCAGCAGCGTCACAACCTCCACAGCGTCGGCTGGAAACACCATATATTTT.

This clone has a single count. The chain employs TRBV25-1 and TRBJ2-1, with 14 bases fitting TRBD2. After removal of 5 bases from V and 8 bases from J, the junction contained 8 bases not matched to a gene. This CDR3 is 16 amino acids long. The germline V gene encodes CDR1 MGHDK and CDR2 SYGVNS. CDR3 sequence reads: CASSTRTSGRSDEQFF. The CDR3 coding sequence is TGTGCCAGCAGTACTCGGACTAGCGGGAGGTCTGATGAGCAGTTCTTC.

The chain employs TRBV5-8 and TRBJ2-7; 7 nucleotides align to TRBD1. Trimming removed 4 bases from V and 2 bases from J; junction bases left unmatched: 6. CDR1 is SGHTS and CDR2 is YDEGEE in the germline V gene. This CDR3 comprises 14 residues. The CDR3 nucleotides read TGTGCCAGCAGCGCCCCGGGACAGCCCTACGAGCAGTACTTC. As protein: CASSAPGQPYEQYF.

The V call is TRBV2, the J call TRBJ1-5; 8 nucleotides line up with TRBD1. Germline CDR1 is SNHLY and CDR2 is FYNNEI. J gave up 4 bases and V 9 bases, and 8 bases lay outside the gene matches. The CDR3 is made up of 14 amino acids. The CDR3: CASSGQVGNQPQHF. CDR3 DNA sequence: TGTGCCAGTTCGGGACAGGTTGGTAATCAGCCCCAGCATTTT.

The V gene is TRBV5-1, the J gene TRBJ2-1; no firm D call. Germline lookup yields CDR1 SGHRS and CDR2 YFSETQ. This CDR3 contains 15 residues. V was cut by 1 base and J by 6 bases, with 14 bases left in between. The CDR3 region has the DNA TGCGCCAGCAGCTTGATTAGGACGATCGGCAATGAGCAGTTCTTC. It encodes CASSLIRTIGNEQFF.

A single count supports this clone. V usage is TRBV5-6 and J usage is TRBJ2-7, with D possibly matching TRBD1 (5 bases). Germline CDR1 reads SGHDT; CDR2 reads YYEEEE. The CDR3 runs to 12 residues. Trimming shortened V by 5 bases and J by 6 bases, and 12 bases separated the two germline ends. The CDR3 region has the DNA TGTGCCAGCAGGCGAGTTCAGGGCGAGCAGTACTTC. This sequence encodes CASRRVQGEQYF.

This clone was found a few times. The chain is built from TRBV5-4 and TRBJ2-7, with TRBD1 as a possible D gene (6 bases). Trimming pared 1 base from V and 3 bases from J, leaving 8 bases between. Per the germline V gene, CDR1 is SGHNT and CDR2 is YYREEE (reference sequence). The CDR3 runs to 13 residues. CDR3 loop: CASSLTGRYEQYF. In DNA, the CDR3 is TGTGCCAGCAGCTTGACAGGGCGCTACGAGCAGTACTTC.